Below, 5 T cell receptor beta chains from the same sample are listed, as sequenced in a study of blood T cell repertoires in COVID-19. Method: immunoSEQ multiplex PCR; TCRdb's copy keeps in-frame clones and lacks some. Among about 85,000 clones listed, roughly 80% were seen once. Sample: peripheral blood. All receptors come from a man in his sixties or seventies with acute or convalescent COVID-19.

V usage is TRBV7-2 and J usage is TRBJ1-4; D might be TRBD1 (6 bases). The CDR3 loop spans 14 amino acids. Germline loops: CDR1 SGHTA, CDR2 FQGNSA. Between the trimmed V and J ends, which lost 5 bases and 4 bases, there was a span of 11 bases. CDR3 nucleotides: TGTGCCAGCAGCGGGGACACCCTTAATGAAAAACTGTTTTTT. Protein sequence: CASSGDTLNEKLFF.

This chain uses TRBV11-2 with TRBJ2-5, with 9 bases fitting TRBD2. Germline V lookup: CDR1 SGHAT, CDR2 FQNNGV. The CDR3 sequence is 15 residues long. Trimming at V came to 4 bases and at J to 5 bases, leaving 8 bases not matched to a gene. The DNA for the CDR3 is TGTGCCAGCAGCTCCATGCGGGGGGGTTGGGAGACCCAGTACTTC. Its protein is CASSSMRGGWETQYF.

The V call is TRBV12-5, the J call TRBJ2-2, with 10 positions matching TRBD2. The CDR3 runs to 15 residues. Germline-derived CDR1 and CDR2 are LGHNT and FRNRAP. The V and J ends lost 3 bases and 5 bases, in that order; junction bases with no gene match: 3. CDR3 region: CASGLVLAGTGELFF. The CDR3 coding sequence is TGTGCTAGTGGTTTAGTACTAGCGGGAACCGGGGAGCTGTTTTTT.

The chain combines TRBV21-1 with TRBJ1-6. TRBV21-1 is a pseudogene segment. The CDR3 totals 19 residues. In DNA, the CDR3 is TGTGCCAGCAGCAAAAAAATGGAGGGAGAATGGCCCTATAATTCACCCCTCCACTTT. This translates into CASSKKMEGEWPYNSPLHF.

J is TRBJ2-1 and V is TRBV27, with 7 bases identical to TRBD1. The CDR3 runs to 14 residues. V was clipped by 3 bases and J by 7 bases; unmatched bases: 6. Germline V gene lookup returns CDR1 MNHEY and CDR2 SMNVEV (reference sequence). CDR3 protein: CASSFDRVGNEQFF. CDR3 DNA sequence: TGTGCCAGCAGTTTTGACAGGGTCGGTAATGAGCAGTTCTTC.